Shown below are 23 T cell receptor beta chains from a single sample sequenced in a study of spatial heterogeneity in lung cancer. Time point denoted: sample taken at primary tumor resection. Extraction of whole RNA from tumor, nontumor lung or frozen PBMC preceded unsorted sequencing. Using its own MiXCR run on the 5' RACE reads, TCRdb lists one record per CDR3 protein. The sample holds about 7,500 distinct CDR3 sequences, about 3.9% seen once. Here the sequenced sample was normal lung tissue next to the tumor, taken at surgery. The receptors were gathered from a female donor with early-stage non-small cell lung cancer.

Sample share makes this clonotype medium-sized. This chain connects TRBV7-3 to TRBJ2-1; the match to TRBD2 covers 11 bases. The junction had 3 bases not matched to a gene; V was cut back by 4 bases and J by 7 bases. CDR3 size: 14 residues. Germline V lookup: CDR1 SGHTA, CDR2 FQGTGA. CDR3 residues: CASSSSGGWNEQFF. Here the CDR3 DNA reads TGTGCCAGCAGCTCTAGCGGGGGGTGGAATGAGCAGTTCTTC.

This clonotype was seen ten or more times. The chain has TRBV20-1 and TRBJ2-3, with D hard to call. The CDR3 runs to 14 residues. CDR1 is DFQATT and CDR2 is SNEGSKA in the germline V gene (reference sequence). Trimming shortened V by 4 bases and J by 4 bases, and 15 bases separated the two germline ends. The CDR3 DNA sequence: TGCAGTGCTATCCGCCATGGATCGGCAGATACGCAGTATTTT. Protein sequence: CSAIRHGSADTQYF.

This clonotype was seen many times. The chain combines TRBV5-6 with TRBJ1-3; D perhaps matches TRBD1 (5 bases). CDR3 length equals 16 residues. Germline CDR1 and CDR2: SGHDT and YYEEEE. With 4 bases removed from V and 4 bases from J, the gap between germline ends came to 18 bases. CDR3 nucleotides: TGTGCCAGCAGCCCGCAGGGCCAAACGGGAGGAAACACCATATATTTT. This encodes CASSPQGQTGGNTIYF.

The CDR3 region has the DNA TGTGCCAGCAGGCCTATAGCGGGGGGTTCCTACGAGCAGTACTTC. Encoded protein: CASRPIAGGSYEQYF. The V call is TRBV12-3 or TRBV12-4, the J call TRBJ2-7; TRBD2 agrees at 10 bases. The CDR3 loop spans 15 amino acids. With 6 bases clipped from V and 1 base from J, the junction kept 6 bases outside the gene matches.

The sample holds many counts of this clonotype. The genes are TRBV20-1 and TRBJ2-5; 10 bases match TRBD1. The trim removed 5 bases at V and 5 bases at J, leaving 5 bases unmatched. This CDR3 is 13 amino acids long. Germline V gene lookup returns CDR1 DFQATT and CDR2 SNEGSKA (reference sequence). DNA of the CDR3: TGCAGTGCTCAGACAGGGGGCCGGGAGACCCAGTACTTC. Translation: CSAQTGGRETQYF.

This clonotype came up many times. V is TRBV12-3 or TRBV12-4 and J is TRBJ2-1; 10 nucleotides match TRBD1. V was clipped by 2 bases and J by 6 bases; unmatched bases: 4. The CDR3 consists of 15 residues. The CDR3 DNA is TGTGCCAGCAGTTTATTCGGGACAGGGGCCAATGAGCAGTTCTTC. Protein sequence: CASSLFGTGANEQFF.

This clonotype was seen many times. J is TRBJ2-7 and V is TRBV11-2; TRBD1 matches at 7 bases. CDR1 and CDR2 (germline): SGHAT, FQNNGV. This CDR3 has 18 residues. V lost 5 bases, J lost 0 bases, and 16 bases stayed unmatched. In nucleotides, the CDR3 is TGTGCCAGCAGCATAATAGGACAGGCTACGGGAACCTCCTACGAGCAGTACTTC. This codes for CASSIIGQATGTSYEQYF.

This clonotype was detected many times. The chain is built from TRBV12-3 or TRBV12-4 and TRBJ2-2; D gene unclear. CDR3 length: 13 residues. Trimming took 6 bases from V and 1 from J, leaving 6 bases between them. The CDR3: CASREQNTGELFF. The CDR3 DNA is TGTGCCAGCAGGGAACAGAACACCGGGGAGCTGTTTTTT.

This clonotype was counted many times. The V and J genes are TRBV4-3 and TRBJ2-5; D not certain. This CDR3 has 13 amino acids. CDR1 is LGHNA, CDR2 YSLEER, per germline. Trimming pared 3 bases from V and 5 bases from J, leaving 10 bases between. CDR3 nucleotide sequence: TGCGCCAGCAGCCACGAGCGTACCGAGACCCAGTACTTC. The encoded protein is CASSHERTETQYF.

By frequency in the sample, this clonotype is large. The chain employs TRBV5-1 and TRBJ1-1; TRBD1 aligns across 8 bases. V lost 0 bases and J lost 5; bases outside the gene matches: 6. The CDR3 length is 15 residues. The germline V gene encodes CDR1 SGHRS and CDR2 YFSETQ. This chain's CDR3 is CASSLGTGGMTEAFF. Written as DNA, the CDR3 is TGCGCCAGCAGCTTGGGAACAGGGGGGATGACTGAAGCTTTCTTT. Complete variable domain (other parts from reference TRBV5-1 and TRBJ1-1): KAGVTQTPRYLIKTRGQQVTLSCSPISGHRSVSWYQQTPGQGLQFLFEYFSETQRNKGNFPGRFSGRQFSNSRSEMNVSTLELGDSALYLCASSLGTGGMTEAFFGQGTRLTVV.

Ten or more counts support this clonotype. The J gene is TRBJ2-3, the V gene TRBV27, with 7 bases aligning to TRBD1. The CDR3 sequence is 15 residues long. The ends lost 3 bases at V and 0 bases at J; junction bases unmatched: 3. CDR1 and CDR2 from the germline V gene are MNHEY and SMNVEV (reference sequence). This chain's CDR3 is CASSFGTASTDTQYF. CDR3 DNA sequence: TGTGCCAGCAGTTTCGGGACAGCGAGCACAGATACGCAGTATTTT.

This clonotype came up many times. The rearrangement joins TRBV27 to TRBJ1-1, with a weak D call TRBD1 (5 bases). CDR3 size: 10 residues. V was cut by 6 bases and J by 12 bases, with 11 bases left in between. Germline assignment: CDR1 MNHEY and CDR2 SMNVEV (reference sequence). CDR3 amino acids: CASRSRDPFF. In DNA, the CDR3 is TGTGCCAGCAGGTCCCGGGACCCTTTCTTT.

Ten or more counts support this clonotype. The V call is TRBV12-3 or TRBV12-4, the J call TRBJ1-1; D is perhaps TRBD1 (6 bases). This CDR3 comprises 17 residues. V was shortened by 5 bases and J by 4 bases, with 23 bases between the two germline ends. The chain's CDR3 is CASSPLQGSWVGTEAFF. The CDR3 DNA is TGTGCCAGCAGTCCACTTCAGGGGTCATGGGTGGGCACTGAAGCTTTCTTT.

This clonotype was picked up many times. The CDR3 DNA reads TGTGCCAGCAGCCCGCGGACAGGGAGCTATAATTCACCCCTCCACTTT. This codes for CASSPRTGSYNSPLHF. V and J are TRBV7-2 and TRBJ1-6, with 8 positions matching TRBD1. Germline trimming cut 5 bases from V and 3 bases from J; bases unmatched to any gene: 6. CDR1 is SGHTA, CDR2 FQGNSA, per germline. This CDR3 has 16 residues.

This clonotype was found many times. The chain recombines TRBV20-1 with TRBJ2-4; TRBD1 matches 8 bases. The V gene's germline CDR1 is DFQATT and CDR2 SNEGSKA (reference sequence). Trimming removed 6 bases from V and 5 bases from J; junction bases left unmatched: 6. CDR3 size: 13 residues. The CDR3 coding sequence is TGCAGTGCCGAGGCGACAGGGGAAAACATTCAGTACTTC. This sequence encodes CSAEATGENIQYF.

This clonotype was seen at least ten times. This rearrangement joins TRBV5-4 to TRBJ2-7; D gene unclear. The germline CDR1 and CDR2 sequences are SGHNT and YYREEE (reference sequence). Trimming took off 0 bases at V and 6 bases at J, with 10 bases between the two ends. The CDR3 is made up of 13 amino acids. The CDR3 loop reads CASSLVSGREQYF. The CDR3 bases are TGTGCCAGCAGCTTGGTATCCGGCCGCGAGCAGTACTTC. Full variable domain (missing parts from reference TRBV5-4 and TRBJ2-7): ETGVTQSPTHLIKTRGQQVTLRCSSQSGHNTVSWYQQALGQGPQFIFQYYREEENGRGNFPPRFSGLQFPNYSSELNVNALELDDSALYLCASSLVSGREQYFGPGTRLTVT.

This clonotype was counted ten times or more. The rearrangement links TRBV19 to TRBJ2-7; 8 bases are a match to TRBD2. The CDR3 runs to 16 residues. J was trimmed by 2 bases and V by 6 bases; bases with no gene match: 12. Germline CDR1 LNHDA, CDR2 SQIVND (reference sequence). The CDR3 here is CASRSQSGGQTYEQYF. DNA of the CDR3: TGTGCCAGTAGATCCCAGAGCGGGGGCCAGACCTACGAGCAGTACTTC.

The sample holds many counts of this clonotype. The V call is TRBV7-2, the J call TRBJ1-6; D ambiguous. In germline, CDR1 is SGHTA, CDR2 FQGNSA. The V gene lost 3 bases and the J gene lost 6 bases, with 9 bases spanning the gap. The CDR3 is 14 amino acids. The chain's CDR3 is CASSFGVGNSPLHF. The CDR3 region has the DNA TGTGCCAGCAGCTTCGGGGTCGGTAATTCACCCCTCCACTTT.

This clonotype was counted many times. The chain carries TRBV6-2 or TRBV6-3 and TRBJ2-7, with D tentatively TRBD1 (6 bases). Per the germline V gene, CDR1 is MNHEY and CDR2 is SVGEGT. Trimming removed 5 bases from V and 5 bases from J, with 16 bases in between. CDR3 length: 14 amino acids. The CDR3 loop reads CASSTKQGTDEQYF. The CDR3 region has the DNA TGTGCCAGCAGTACAAAACAGGGTACCGACGAGCAGTACTTC.

By frequency in the sample, this clonotype is medium-sized. V usage is TRBV7-9 and J usage is TRBJ1-1; D is uncertain. Looked up from germline, CDR1 is SEHNR and CDR2 is FQNEAQ (reference sequence). The CDR3 runs 13 residues. Trimming pared 5 bases from V and 4 bases from J, leaving 11 bases between. The CDR3 DNA follows: TGTGCCAGCAGCCCCCGACTGAGCACTGAAGCTTTCTTT. It encodes CASSPRLSTEAFF.

This clonotype was counted ten times or more. V gene TRBV5-6 combines with J gene TRBJ2-7; tentatively, D is TRBD1 (6 bases). Germline V gene sequence: CDR1 SGHDT, CDR2 YYEEEE. V was trimmed by 4 bases and J by 2 bases, leaving 16 bases between them. This CDR3 spans 15 amino acids. CDR3 residues: CASSPQGSKAYEQYF. The CDR3 nucleotides read TGTGCCAGCAGCCCACAGGGATCTAAGGCCTACGAGCAGTACTTC.

Judged by abundance, this clonotype is medium-sized (0.01 to 0.1%). This chain links TRBV2 with TRBJ1-4, with 9 bases that match TRBD1. V shed 4 bases, J shed 7 bases, and the junction held 7 bases outside the gene matches. The CDR3 spans 15 residues. Per the germline V gene, CDR1 is SNHLY and CDR2 is FYNNEI. CDR3 protein: CASSGTGVRGEKLFF. DNA for the CDR3: TGTGCCAGCAGTGGGACAGGGGTTCGGGGTGAAAAACTGTTTTTT.

Within the sample, this clonotype is medium-sized. The J gene is TRBJ1-6, the V gene TRBV5-1; TRBD1 agrees at 7 bases. CDR1 SGHRS and CDR2 YFSETQ come from the germline V gene. This CDR3 has 16 amino acids. With V trimmed by 3 bases and J by 7 bases, 10 bases remained unmatched. For the CDR3, the DNA is TGCGCCAGCAGCTCCTCGGGGACAGCGGCCAATTCACCCCTCCACTTT. Its translation is CASSSSGTAANSPLHF.